This T cell receptor beta chain was recorded in a study of blood T cells in healthy people across ages. Primers used in a second PCR of about 7 to 11 cycles were a sample-barcoded 5' primer and a J-beta primer mix. Using its own MiXCR run on the 5' RACE reads, TCRdb lists one record per CDR3 protein. The sample holds approximately 730,000 distinct CDR3 sequences, roughly two fifths seen once. This CDR3 spans 13 amino acids. Germline CDR1 SGHRS, CDR2 YFSETQ. This clonotype appeared a single time. Germline is not matched at one junction end, which may reflect a read error. The chain is built from TRBV5-1 and TRBJ2-5; TRBD1 is a possible D gene (6 bases). Sequencing input: blood. The clonotype was recovered from a woman in her sixties in good health. For the CDR3, the DNA is TGCGCCAGCAGCTTCGTGGGACAAGGGACCCAGTACTTC. This gives the protein CASSFVGQGTQYF.